Following are 24 T cell receptor beta chains from one sample sequenced in a study of CD8+ T cells in alopecia areata. Sample treatment: oral pan-JAK inhibitor, 5-10 mg twice daily. As the sequencing template, cDNA was produced by extracting RNA and reverse transcribing it. Produced via immunoSEQ multiplex PCR; TCRdb's table is partial and in-frame only. The sample has fewer than 250,000 clones; less than 45% are singletons. Sample: CD4+ T cells sorted from blood, taken around week 37, from a patient treated with tofacitinib. All receptors come from a human donor with alopecia areata.

The chain combines TRBV27 with TRBJ2-2, with TRBD2 identical over 9 bases. Trimming cost V 6 bases and J 3 bases; bases outside gene matches: 8. Germline V lookup: CDR1 MNHEY, CDR2 SMNVEV (reference sequence). The CDR3 length is 16 residues. The CDR3: CASRRSGSSYTGELFF. The CDR3 DNA follows: TGTGCCAGCAGACGTAGCGGGAGTAGTTACACCGGGGAGCTGTTTTTT.

V usage is TRBV29-1 and J usage is TRBJ2-5, with 7 bases fitting TRBD2. CDR3 length: 15 residues. Unmatched junction bases numbered 16, after V lost 5 bases and J lost 7 bases. The V gene's germline CDR1 is SQVTM and CDR2 ANQGSEA. CDR3 in DNA: TGCAGCGTTACCCCTCCCGCGGGAGCAGTTGCGACCCAGTACTTC. It translates to CSVTPPAGAVATQYF.

This clone was observed a few times. The V and J genes are TRBV7-8 and TRBJ1-2; a possible D gene is TRBD1 (5 bases). The CDR3 has 15 residues. The V gene lost 1 base and the J gene lost 6 bases, with 15 bases spanning the gap. The V gene's germline CDR1 is SGHVS and CDR2 FQNEAQ. The CDR3 region has the DNA TGTGCCAGCAGCTTAGGAAAGGGGCGGATCCATGGCTACACCTTC. As protein: CASSLGKGRIHGYTF.

The rearrangement joins TRBV7-9 to TRBJ1-5, with TRBD1 as a possible D gene (5 bases). The CDR3 extends over 14 amino acids. V shed 0 bases and J shed 2 bases, with 5 bases lying between them. CDR1 SEHNR and CDR2 FQNEAQ come from the germline V gene (reference sequence). CDR3 DNA: TGTGCCAGCAGCTTAGCGGGGGGCAATCAGCCCCAGCATTTT. Amino acids: CASSLAGGNQPQHF.

The chain has TRBV2 and TRBJ2-2; the match to TRBD1 covers 8 bases. This CDR3 is 15 amino acids long. Germline CDR1 reads SNHLY; CDR2 reads FYNNEI. The trim removed 6 bases at V and 1 base at J, leaving 4 bases unmatched. CDR3 DNA sequence: TGTGCCAGCAGGGAGGGGACAGGGAACACCGGGGAGCTGTTTTTT. Protein: CASREGTGNTGELFF.

This rearrangement joins TRBV5-1 to TRBJ2-5, with D possibly being TRBD2 (6 bases). Looked up from germline, CDR1 is SGHRS and CDR2 is YFSETQ. Trimming cost V 0 bases and J 5 bases, with 14 bases left between them. This CDR3 has 15 amino acids. The CDR3 nucleotides are TGCGCCAGCAGCTTGGGCGGGATTGGGACGGAGACCCAGTACTTC. It yields the protein CASSLGGIGTETQYF.

Of note for this clone: The same CDR3 also results from other DNA sequences found in this sample. The J gene is TRBJ2-3, the V gene TRBV29-1; D may be TRBD2 (5 bases). CDR1 is SQVTM, CDR2 ANQGSEA, per germline. V was pared by 3 bases and J by 3 bases, with 7 bases between. The CDR3 loop spans 12 amino acids. The CDR3 protein is CSVDSGTDTQYF. CDR3 in DNA: TGCAGCGTTGACTCGGGAACAGATACGCAGTATTTT.

The rearrangement links TRBV27 to TRBJ2-7; D might be TRBD1 or TRBD2, each matching 6 bases. CDR1 and CDR2 (germline): MNHEY, SMNVEV (reference sequence). This CDR3 has 14 amino acids. Between the trimmed V and J ends, which lost 3 bases and 2 bases, there was a span of 11 bases. CDR3 residues: CASSFRRGPYEQYF. DNA for the CDR3: TGTGCCAGCAGTTTTCGTCGGGGGCCCTACGAGCAGTACTTC.

The chain combines TRBV29-1 with TRBJ2-2; D not certain. The germline V and J ends were trimmed by 3 bases and 8 bases, with 4 bases remaining between them. The CDR3 totals 10 residues. Germline V lookup: CDR1 SQVTM, CDR2 ANQGSEA. CDR3 amino acids: CSVDSGELFF. The CDR3 bases are TGCAGCGTTGATAGTGGGGAGCTGTTTTTT.

CDR3: CAWSLGRVSTGELFF. For the CDR3, the DNA is TGTGCCTGGAGTTTGGGACGGGTCTCCACCGGGGAGCTGTTTTTT. The V gene is TRBV30, the J gene TRBJ2-2, with D perhaps given as TRBD1 or TRBD2 (5 bases each). The germline gives CDR1 GTSNPN, CDR2 SVGIG (reference sequence). Trimming stripped 2 bases from V and 4 bases from J, with 14 bases between. The CDR3 runs 15 residues.

The rearrangement links TRBV9 to TRBJ2-1; D uncertain. V shed 1 base and J shed 10 bases, with 9 bases lying between them. The CDR3 consists of 12 residues. Germline CDR1 and CDR2: SGDLS and YYNGEE. The CDR3 here is CASSVRSGEQFF. CDR3 DNA: TGTGCCAGCAGCGTAAGATCGGGCGAGCAGTTCTTC.

V usage is TRBV29-1 and J usage is TRBJ2-1; 9 nucleotides agree with TRBD1. Per germline, CDR1 SQVTM and CDR2 ANQGSEA. The CDR3 has 14 residues. Trimming cost V 4 bases and J 7 bases; bases outside gene matches: 8. The CDR3 here is CSVVPRQGGNEQFF. CDR3 DNA: TGCAGCGTTGTTCCCAGACAGGGGGGGAATGAGCAGTTCTTC.

Only a few counts were recorded for this clone. The genes are TRBV28 and TRBJ1-5; 7 bases fit TRBD1. The V and J ends lost 6 bases and 4 bases, in that order; junction bases with no gene match: 9. Germline CDR1 reads MDHEN; CDR2 reads SYDVKM. This CDR3 contains 15 residues. This chain's CDR3 is CASRPAGQDNQPQHF. CDR3 nucleotide sequence: TGTGCCAGCAGACCAGCCGGACAGGATAATCAGCCCCAGCATTTT.

This clone was seen a few times. The chain has TRBV10-3 and TRBJ2-7, with 7 bases that match TRBD2. Germline trimming cut 6 bases from V and 4 bases from J; bases unmatched to any gene: 9. The CDR3 contains 14 residues. Germline loops: CDR1 ENHRY, CDR2 SYGVKD. The CDR3, as DNA: TGTGCCATCAGCGCTGGGAGGGCCGGTTACGAGCAGTACTTC. As protein: CAISAGRAGYEQYF.

The chain combines TRBV9 with TRBJ1-5, with a weak D call TRBD1 (5 bases). The CDR3 totals 14 residues. Germline V gene sequence: CDR1 SGDLS, CDR2 YYNGEE. Trimming removed 7 bases at V and 0 bases at J, with 11 bases between. The CDR3 spells CASSQGRSNQPQHF. The CDR3 DNA reads TGTGCCAGCTCCCAGGGACGTAGCAATCAGCCCCAGCATTTT.

This clone was seen only once. A much more abundant neighbour one base away suggests this may be a read error. This sequence joins TRBV2 and TRBJ2-7; 7 bases are shared with TRBD1. There are 14 residues in the CDR3. V shed 8 bases and J 4 bases; nucleotides not matched to a gene: 11. CDR1 SNHLY and CDR2 FYNNEI come from the germline V gene. The CDR3 is CASLRDSGSYEQYF. Written as DNA, the CDR3 is TGTGCCAGCCTCCGGGACAGCGGTTCGTACGAGCAGTACTTC. The full variable domain, with the rest looked up from reference TRBV2 and TRBJ2-7, is EPEVTQTPSHQVTQMGQEVILRCVPISNHLYFYWYRQILGQKVEFLVSFYNNEISEKSEIFDDQFSVERPDGSNFTLKIRSTKLEDSAMYFCASLRDSGSYEQYFGPGTRLTVT.

The gene calls are TRBV7-9 and TRBJ1-4; D is unresolved. V lost 5 bases and J lost 0, with 16 bases in between. Germline V lookup: CDR1 SEHNR, CDR2 FQNEAQ (reference sequence). The CDR3 runs to 17 residues. The CDR3 nucleotides read TGTGCCAGCAGCCGGACGGCCCAACTTGCAACTAATGAAAAACTGTTTTTT. This codes for CASSRTAQLATNEKLFF.

This clone was picked up one time. This chain joins TRBV5-4 and TRBJ2-7; TRBD1 aligns across 8 bases. After removal of 0 bases from V and 5 bases from J, the junction contained 4 bases not matched to a gene. Germline CDR1 and CDR2: SGHNT and YYREEE (reference sequence). CDR3 length equals 14 residues. DNA of the CDR3: TGTGCCAGCAGCTTGGAGGACAGGGACAACGAGCAGTACTTC. Encoded protein: CASSLEDRDNEQYF.

The table lists this clone with a count of one. This rearrangement joins TRBV10-3 to TRBJ1-1; the D gene is possibly TRBD1 (6 bases). The CDR3 length is 17 residues. The V and J ends lost 4 bases and 0 bases respectively, with 18 bases between them. From germline, CDR1 is ENHRY and CDR2 SYGVKD. As DNA, the CDR3 is TGTGCCATCAGTGCCCAGCCGGGACAAGACATGAACACTGAAGCTTTCTTT. Its translation: CAISAQPGQDMNTEAFF.

The count of this clone is one. The CDR3 sequence is CASSPDTSYEQYF. In nucleotides, the CDR3 is TGCGCCAGCAGCCCTGACACCTCCTACGAGCAGTACTTC. The rearrangement joins TRBV5-1 to TRBJ2-7, with D unresolved. Germline-derived CDR1 and CDR2 are SGHRS and YFSETQ. Trimming took 4 bases from V and 0 from J, leaving 8 bases between them. CDR3 length: 13 amino acids.

Points on this clone: Distinct nucleotide sequences in the sample also encode this CDR3. The chain couples TRBV10-3 to TRBJ2-5; no definite D call. Trimming left V 2 bases short and J 4 bases short, with 2 bases between. The CDR3 is 11 amino acids. Germline loops: CDR1 ENHRY, CDR2 SYGVKD. The CDR3 DNA sequence: TGTGCCATCAGTGAGGGAGAGACCCAGTACTTC. It encodes CAISEGETQYF.

This clone was seen a few times. V and J are TRBV19 and TRBJ2-4; D is unresolved. The CDR3 is 13 residues long. Germline lookup yields CDR1 LNHDA and CDR2 SQIVND (reference sequence). V was trimmed by 4 bases and J by 2 bases, leaving 6 bases between them. The DNA of the CDR3 is TGTGCCAGTAGTAAGAATACCAAAAACATTCAGTACTTC. Amino acids: CASSKNTKNIQYF.

This clone was detected only a few times. In DNA form, the CDR3 reads TGTGCCTGGAGTGTCCGCCCGGCAAATGAGCAGTTCTTC. The encoded protein is CAWSVRPANEQFF. The chain links TRBV30 to TRBJ2-1; D remains ambiguous. The CDR3 loop spans 13 amino acids. Germline loops: CDR1 GTSNPN, CDR2 SVGIG (reference sequence). V was cut by 0 bases and J by 7 bases, with 10 bases left in between.

The rearrangement uses TRBV9 and TRBJ2-5, with TRBD2 identical over 11 bases. The CDR3 extends over 15 amino acids. Trimming took 0 bases from V and 2 from J; bases not matched to a gene: 0. Germline V gives CDR1 SGDLS, CDR2 YYNGEE. The CDR3 nucleotides are TGTGCCAGCAGCGTAGGGACTAGCGGGCAAGAGACCCAGTACTTC. Its protein is CASSVGTSGQETQYF.